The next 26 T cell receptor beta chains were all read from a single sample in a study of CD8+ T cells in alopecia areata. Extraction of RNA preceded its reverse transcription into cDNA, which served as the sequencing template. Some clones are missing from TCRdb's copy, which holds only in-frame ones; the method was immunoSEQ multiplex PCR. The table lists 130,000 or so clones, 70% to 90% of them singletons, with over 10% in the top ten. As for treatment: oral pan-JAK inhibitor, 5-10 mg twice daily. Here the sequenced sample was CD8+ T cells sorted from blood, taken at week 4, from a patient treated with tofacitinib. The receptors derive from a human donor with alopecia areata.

CDR3 sequence reads: CASSSYGTGELFF. The CDR3, as DNA: TGTGCCAGCAGTTCATATGGGACCGGGGAGCTGTTTTTT. The chain combines TRBV27 with TRBJ2-2; D remains ambiguous. Between the trimmed V and J ends, which lost 4 bases and 5 bases, there was a span of 8 bases. The germline V gene encodes CDR1 MNHEY and CDR2 SMNVEV (reference sequence). This CDR3 has 13 residues.

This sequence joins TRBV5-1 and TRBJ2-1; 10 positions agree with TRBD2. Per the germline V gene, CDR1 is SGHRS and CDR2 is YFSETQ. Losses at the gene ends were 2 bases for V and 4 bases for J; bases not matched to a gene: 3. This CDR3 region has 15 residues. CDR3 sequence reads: CASSFSGGTYNEQFF. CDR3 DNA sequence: TGCGCCAGCAGCTTTAGCGGGGGGACGTACAATGAGCAGTTCTTC.

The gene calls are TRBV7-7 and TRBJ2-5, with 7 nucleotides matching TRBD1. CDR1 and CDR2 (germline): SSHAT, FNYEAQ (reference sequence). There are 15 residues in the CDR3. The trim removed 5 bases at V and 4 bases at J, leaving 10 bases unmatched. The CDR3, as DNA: TGTGCCAGCAGCCCACCGGGACAGAGCCGAGAGACCCAGTACTTC. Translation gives CASSPPGQSRETQYF.

CDR3 amino acids: CASSGRANYGYTF. In DNA, the CDR3 is TGTGCCAGCAGCGGTCGGGCGAACTATGGCTACACCTTC. The chain couples TRBV2 to TRBJ1-2, with unresolved D. This CDR3 is built from 13 residues. Germline CDR1 is SNHLY and CDR2 is FYNNEI. The ends were cut back, 6 bases at V and 2 bases at J, with 10 bases in the middle.

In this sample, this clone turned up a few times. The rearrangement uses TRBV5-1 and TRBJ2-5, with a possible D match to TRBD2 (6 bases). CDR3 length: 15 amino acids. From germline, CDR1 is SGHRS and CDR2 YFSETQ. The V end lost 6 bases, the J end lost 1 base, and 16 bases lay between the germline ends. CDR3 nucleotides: TGCGCCAGCACCGCGGGACTCCCAGGCCAAGAGACCCAGTACTTC. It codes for CASTAGLPGQETQYF.

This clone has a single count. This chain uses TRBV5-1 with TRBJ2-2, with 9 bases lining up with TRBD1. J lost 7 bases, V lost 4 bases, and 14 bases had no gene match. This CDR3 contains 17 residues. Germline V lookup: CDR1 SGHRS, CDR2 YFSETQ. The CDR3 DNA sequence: TGCGCCAGCAGCCCTGCCTGGACAGGGGCGCGGAACGGGGAGCTGTTTTTT. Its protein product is CASSPAWTGARNGELFF.

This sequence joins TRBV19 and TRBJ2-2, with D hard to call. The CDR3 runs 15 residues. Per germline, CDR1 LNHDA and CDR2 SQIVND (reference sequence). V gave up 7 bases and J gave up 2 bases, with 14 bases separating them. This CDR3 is CASTVVVGNTGELFF. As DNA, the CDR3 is TGTGCCAGTACGGTGGTCGTTGGAAACACCGGGGAGCTGTTTTTT.

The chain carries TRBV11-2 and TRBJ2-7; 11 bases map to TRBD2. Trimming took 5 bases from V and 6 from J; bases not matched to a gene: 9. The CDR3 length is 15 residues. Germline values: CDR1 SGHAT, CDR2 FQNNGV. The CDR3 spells CASSLRLAGGPEQYF. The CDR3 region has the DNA TGTGCCAGCAGCCTCCGGCTAGCGGGGGGACCCGAGCAGTACTTC.

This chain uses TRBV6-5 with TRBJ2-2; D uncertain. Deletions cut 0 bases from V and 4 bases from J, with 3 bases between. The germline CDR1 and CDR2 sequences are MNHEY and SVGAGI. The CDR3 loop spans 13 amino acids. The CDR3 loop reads CASSYSGTGELFF. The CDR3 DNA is TGTGCCAGCAGTTACTCGGGCACCGGGGAGCTGTTTTTT.

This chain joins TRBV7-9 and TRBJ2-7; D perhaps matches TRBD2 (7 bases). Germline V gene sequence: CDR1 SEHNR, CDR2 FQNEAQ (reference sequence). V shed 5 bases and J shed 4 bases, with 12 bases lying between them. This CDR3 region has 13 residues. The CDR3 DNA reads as TGTGCCAGCAGCGTAGGGGGGGCTTACGAGCAGTACTTC. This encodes CASSVGGAYEQYF.

Here the CDR3 reads CASSLDLSAETQYF. CDR3 bases: TGTGCCAGCAGCCTAGACCTTAGCGCCGAGACCCAGTACTTC. The chain recombines TRBV7-6 with TRBJ2-5, with a tentative D call TRBD2 (5 bases). The CDR3 is made up of 14 amino acids. Germline CDR1 and CDR2: SGHVS and FNYEAQ. Trimming stripped 5 bases from V and 5 bases from J, with 15 bases between.

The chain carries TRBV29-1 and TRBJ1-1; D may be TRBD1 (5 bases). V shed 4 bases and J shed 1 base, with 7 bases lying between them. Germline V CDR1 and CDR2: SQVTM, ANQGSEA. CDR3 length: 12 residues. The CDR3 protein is CSVGGGNTEAFF. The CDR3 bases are TGCAGCGTTGGGGGCGGGAACACTGAAGCTTTCTTT. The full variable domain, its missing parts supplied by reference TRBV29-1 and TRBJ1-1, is SAVISQKPSRDICQRGTSLTIQCQVDSQVTMMFWYRQQPGQSLTLIATANQGSEATYESGFVIDKFPISRPNLTFSTLTVSNMSPEDSSIYLCSVGGGNTEAFFGQGTRLTVV.

The CDR3 sequence is CASSLPGTNYGYTF. The DNA for the CDR3 is TGCGCCAGCAGCTTGCCGGGGACCAACTATGGCTACACCTTC. The chain carries TRBV5-1 and TRBJ1-2; D possibly corresponds to TRBD1 (5 bases). Trimming left V 1 base short and J 2 bases short, with 9 bases between. Germline V CDR1 and CDR2: SGHRS, YFSETQ. The CDR3 length is 14 residues. Using reference TRBV5-1 and TRBJ1-2 for the parts outside the CDR3, the full variable domain is KAGVTQTPRYLIKTRGQQVTLSCSPISGHRSVSWYQQTPGQGLQFLFEYFSETQRNKGNFPGRFSGRQFSNSRSEMNVSTLELGDSALYLCASSLPGTNYGYTFGSGTRLTVV.

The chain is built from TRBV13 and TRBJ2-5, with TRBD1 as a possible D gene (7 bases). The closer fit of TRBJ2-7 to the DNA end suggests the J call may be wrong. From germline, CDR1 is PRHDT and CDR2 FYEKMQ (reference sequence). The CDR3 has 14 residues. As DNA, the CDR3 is TGTGCCAGCAGCGGAGGGGGCGCCGCCAACGAGCAGTACTTC. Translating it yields CASSGGGAANEQYF.

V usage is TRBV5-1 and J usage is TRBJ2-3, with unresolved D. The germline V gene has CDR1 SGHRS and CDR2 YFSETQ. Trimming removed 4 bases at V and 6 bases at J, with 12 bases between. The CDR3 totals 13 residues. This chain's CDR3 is CASSASLLDTQYF. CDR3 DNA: TGCGCCAGCAGCGCGAGCTTGCTTGATACGCAGTATTTT.

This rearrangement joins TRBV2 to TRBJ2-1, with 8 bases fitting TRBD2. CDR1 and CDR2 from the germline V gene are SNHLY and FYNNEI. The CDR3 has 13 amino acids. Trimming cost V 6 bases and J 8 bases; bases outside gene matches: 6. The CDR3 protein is CASRAGVSDEQFF. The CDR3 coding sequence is TGTGCCAGCAGAGCGGGAGTCAGCGATGAGCAGTTCTTC.

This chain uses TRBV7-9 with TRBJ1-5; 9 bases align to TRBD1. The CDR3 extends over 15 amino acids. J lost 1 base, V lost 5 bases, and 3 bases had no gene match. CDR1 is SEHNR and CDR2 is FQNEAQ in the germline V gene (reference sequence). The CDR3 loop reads CASSQQGASNQPQHF. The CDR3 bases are TGTGCCAGCAGCCAACAGGGGGCGAGCAATCAGCCCCAGCATTTT. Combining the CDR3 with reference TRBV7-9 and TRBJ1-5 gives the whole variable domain DTGVSQNPRHKITKRGQNVTFRCDPISEHNRLYWYRQTLGQGPEFLTYFQNEAQLEKSRLLSDRFSAERPKGSFSTLEIQRTEQGDSAMYLCASSQQGASNQPQHFGDGTRLSIL.

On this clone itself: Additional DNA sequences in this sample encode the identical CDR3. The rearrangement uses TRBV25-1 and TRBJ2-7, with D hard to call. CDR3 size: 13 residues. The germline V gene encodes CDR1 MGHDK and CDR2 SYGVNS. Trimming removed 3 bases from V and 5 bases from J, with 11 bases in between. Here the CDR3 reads CASSETEWNEQYF. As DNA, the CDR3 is TGTGCCAGCAGTGAGACTGAGTGGAACGAGCAGTACTTC.

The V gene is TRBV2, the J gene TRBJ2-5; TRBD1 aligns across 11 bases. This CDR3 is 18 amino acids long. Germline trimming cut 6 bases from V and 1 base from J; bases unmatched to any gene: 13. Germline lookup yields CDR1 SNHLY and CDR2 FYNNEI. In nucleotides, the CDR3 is TGTGCCAGCAGCGGTCAAACGGACAGGGGGCTACTCCAAGAGACCCAGTACTTC. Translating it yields CASSGQTDRGLLQETQYF.

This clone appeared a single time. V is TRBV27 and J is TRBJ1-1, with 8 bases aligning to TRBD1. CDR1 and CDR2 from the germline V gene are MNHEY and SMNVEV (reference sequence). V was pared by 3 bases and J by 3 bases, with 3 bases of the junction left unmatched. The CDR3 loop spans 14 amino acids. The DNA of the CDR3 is TGTGCCAGCAGTTTGAGACAGGGGTACACTGAAGCTTTCTTT. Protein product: CASSLRQGYTEAFF.

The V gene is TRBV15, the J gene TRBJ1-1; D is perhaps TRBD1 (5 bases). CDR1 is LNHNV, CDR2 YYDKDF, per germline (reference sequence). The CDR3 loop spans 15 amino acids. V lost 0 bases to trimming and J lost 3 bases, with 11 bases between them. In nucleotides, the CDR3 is TGTGCCACCAGCAGAGATCGTCAGGGCCACACTGAAGCTTTCTTT. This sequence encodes CATSRDRQGHTEAFF. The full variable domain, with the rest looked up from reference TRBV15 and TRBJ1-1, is DAMVIQNPRYQVTQFGKPVTLSCSQTLNHNVMYWYQQKSSQAPKLLFHYYDKDFNNEADTPDNFQSRRPNTSFCFLDIRSPGLGDTAMYLCATSRDRQGHTEAFFGQGTRLTVV.

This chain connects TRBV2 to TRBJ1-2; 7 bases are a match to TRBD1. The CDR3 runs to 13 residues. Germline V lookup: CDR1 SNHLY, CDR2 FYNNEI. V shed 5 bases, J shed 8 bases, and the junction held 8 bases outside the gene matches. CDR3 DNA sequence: TGTGCCAGCAGTATAGGGGACAGTCGAGGCTACACCTTC. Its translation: CASSIGDSRGYTF.

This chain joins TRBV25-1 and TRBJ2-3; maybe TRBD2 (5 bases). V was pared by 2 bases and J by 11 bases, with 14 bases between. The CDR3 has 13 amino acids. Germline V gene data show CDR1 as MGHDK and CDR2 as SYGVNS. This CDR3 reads CASSETTSRGQYF. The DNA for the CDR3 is TGTGCCAGCAGTGAAACTACTAGTCGGGGGCAGTATTTT.

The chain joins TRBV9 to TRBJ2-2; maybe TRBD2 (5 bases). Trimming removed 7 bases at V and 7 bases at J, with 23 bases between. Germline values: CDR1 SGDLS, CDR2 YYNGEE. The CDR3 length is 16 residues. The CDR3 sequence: CASGPDSWSSRGELFF. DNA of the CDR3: TGTGCCAGCGGCCCGGACTCCTGGTCCAGCCGCGGGGAGCTGTTTTTT.

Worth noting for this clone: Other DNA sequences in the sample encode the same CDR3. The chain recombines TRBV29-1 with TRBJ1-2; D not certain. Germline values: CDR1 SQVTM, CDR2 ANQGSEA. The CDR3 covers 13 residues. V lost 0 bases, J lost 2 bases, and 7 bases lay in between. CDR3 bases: TGCAGCGTTGAAGATCCCGGGAACTATGGCTACACCTTC. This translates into CSVEDPGNYGYTF.

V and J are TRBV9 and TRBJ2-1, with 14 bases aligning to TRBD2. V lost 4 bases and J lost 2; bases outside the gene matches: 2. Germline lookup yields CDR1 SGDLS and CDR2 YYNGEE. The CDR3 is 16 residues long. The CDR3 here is CASSPTSGGAYNEQFF. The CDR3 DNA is TGTGCCAGCAGCCCGACTAGCGGGGGGGCCTACAATGAGCAGTTCTTC.